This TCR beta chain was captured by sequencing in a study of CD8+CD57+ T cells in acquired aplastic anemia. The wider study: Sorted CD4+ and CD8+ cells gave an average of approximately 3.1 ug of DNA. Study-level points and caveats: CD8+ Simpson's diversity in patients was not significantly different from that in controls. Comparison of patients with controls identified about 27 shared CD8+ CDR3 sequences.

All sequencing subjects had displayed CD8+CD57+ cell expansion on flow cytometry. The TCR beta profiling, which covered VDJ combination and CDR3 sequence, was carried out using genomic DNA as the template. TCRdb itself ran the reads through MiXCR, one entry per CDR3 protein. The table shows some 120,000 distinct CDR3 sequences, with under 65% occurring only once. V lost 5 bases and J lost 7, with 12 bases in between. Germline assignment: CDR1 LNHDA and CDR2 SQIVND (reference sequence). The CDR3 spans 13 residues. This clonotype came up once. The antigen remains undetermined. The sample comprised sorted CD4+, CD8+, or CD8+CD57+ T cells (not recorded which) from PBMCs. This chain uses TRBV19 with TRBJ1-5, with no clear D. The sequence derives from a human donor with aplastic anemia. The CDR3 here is CASSEGYGQPQHF. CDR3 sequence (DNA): TGTGCCAGTAGTGAAGGGTATGGCCAGCCCCAGCATTTT.